These 32 T cell receptor beta chains were all obtained from the same sample, sequenced in a study of blood T cells in healthy people across ages. The use of a sample-barcoded 5' primer and a J-beta primer mix characterized a second PCR of about 7 to 12 cycles. TCRdb processed the 5' RACE reads anew with MiXCR; each CDR3 protein has one entry. The data show fewer than 700,000 distinct CDR3 sequences, 40% to 55% seen once. Specimen: blood. Receptor source: a man of 80 years or more in good health.

The table lists this clonotype with a few counts. The chain has TRBV6-6 and TRBJ2-3; TRBD1 matches at 7 bases. V gave up 7 bases and J gave up 4 bases; unmatched junction bases: 5. The germline CDR1 and CDR2 sequences are MNHNY and SVGAGI (reference sequence). The CDR3 consists of 13 residues. CDR3 coding DNA: TGTGCCAGCACTCGACAGGGCGCAGATACGCAGTATTTT. Translating it yields CASTRQGADTQYF.

This clonotype turned up a few times. The rearrangement joins TRBV29-1 to TRBJ2-7, with D uncertain. There are 13 residues in the CDR3. Per the germline V gene, CDR1 is SQVTM and CDR2 is ANQGSEA. V gave up 5 bases and J gave up 1 base, with 12 bases separating them. The CDR3 reads CSVTLLGSYEQYF. CDR3 nucleotide sequence: TGCAGCGTTACCCTGCTAGGGTCCTACGAGCAGTACTTC.

There are a few counts of this clonotype. The rearrangement uses TRBV6-5 and TRBJ1-1, with 8 bases aligning to TRBD1. Germline V lookup: CDR1 MNHEY, CDR2 SVGAGI. CDR3 size: 11 residues. V trimming: 10 bases; J trimming: 6 bases; junction bases outside the gene matches: 4. CDR3 protein: CATADRAEAFF. The DNA for the CDR3 is TGTGCCACCGCGGACAGGGCTGAAGCTTTCTTT.

The rearrangement uses TRBV20-1 and TRBJ2-3; no reliable D call. The CDR3 sequence is 12 residues long. V was pared by 4 bases and J by 0 bases, with 5 bases between. CDR1 DFQATT and CDR2 SNEGSKA come from the germline V gene (reference sequence). The CDR3 DNA is TGCAGTGCTATGGAAAGCACAGATACGCAGTATTTT. This gives the protein CSAMESTDTQYF.

The chain has TRBV11-2 and TRBJ2-5, with D unclear. This CDR3 is 17 amino acids long. Trimming left V 1 base short and J 2 bases short, with 17 bases between. Germline V CDR1 and CDR2: SGHAT, FQNNGV. CDR3 DNA sequence: TGTGCCAGCAGCTTAGTTTTGCTCAGCGCGTCGCAAGAGACCCAGTACTTC. Translating gives CASSLVLLSASQETQYF.

In its sample, this clonotype was seen once. Relative to the germline gene, one junction end is altered; a read error may explain this. The DNA of the CDR3 is TGTGCCAACAGTTCCGGGACAGGGAATGGGCGTGAGCAGTTCTTC. Encoded protein: CANSSGTGNGREQFF. V usage is TRBV6-6 and J usage is TRBJ2-1, with TRBD1 identical over 9 bases. The germline V gene has CDR1 MNHNY and CDR2 SVGAGI (reference sequence). CDR3 length: 15 amino acids.

This chain links TRBV5-1 with TRBJ1-2; 10 positions match TRBD1. The germline gives CDR1 SGHRS, CDR2 YFSETQ. Germline trimming cut 3 bases from V and 4 bases from J; bases unmatched to any gene: 6. The CDR3 runs 15 residues. CDR3 nucleotides: TGCGCCAGCAGCTCCCGACAGGGGGCCGTCTATGGCTACACCTTC. Protein product: CASSSRQGAVYGYTF.

Many counts were recorded for this clonotype. This chain uses TRBV6-6 with TRBJ2-7; 8 nucleotides line up with TRBD1. Germline trimming cut 4 bases from V and 4 bases from J; bases unmatched to any gene: 6. Germline V lookup: CDR1 MNHNY, CDR2 SVGAGI (reference sequence). The CDR3 has 14 residues. DNA of the CDR3: TGTGCCAGCAGTTCCCCCGGGACAGGTTACGAGCAGTACTTC. Its protein is CASSSPGTGYEQYF.

Turning to this clonotype: Since a much larger clone is just one base distant, this may be a read error. The chain couples TRBV6-5 to TRBJ2-1; D gene unclear. CDR1 is MNHEY and CDR2 is SVGAGI in the germline V gene. The CDR3 has 16 amino acids. CDR3 DNA: TGTGCCAGCAGTTTCACAGACCCACGCTCCTACAATGGGCAGTTCTTC. It translates to CASSFTDPRSYNGQFF.

This chain links TRBV25-1 with TRBJ2-5; possible D gene TRBD2, 5 bases. V lost 3 bases and J 5 bases, leaving 10 bases between the germline ends. The CDR3 is made up of 13 amino acids. Germline V gives CDR1 MGHDK, CDR2 SYGVNS. DNA of the CDR3: TGTGCCAGCAGTGATTCTAGCAGGGAGACCCAGTACTTC. Residues: CASSDSSRETQYF.

V gene TRBV20-1 combines with J gene TRBJ2-7, with 7 bases fitting TRBD1. Germline V gene sequence: CDR1 DFQATT, CDR2 SNEGSKA (reference sequence). V shed 0 bases and J 3 bases; nucleotides not matched to a gene: 11. This CDR3 has 16 amino acids. CDR3 DNA sequence: TGCAGTGCTAGAGACCTCACAGGGGTGTACGGCTACGAGCAGTACTTC. Protein: CSARDLTGVYGYEQYF.

On this clonotype: A read error may explain this, as a much larger clone is one base away. The chain uses TRBV18 and TRBJ2-1; D may match TRBD1 or TRBD2 (5 bases each). Germline CDR1 KGHSH, CDR2 LQKENI. The CDR3 is 13 amino acids. V lost 2 bases, J lost 13 bases, and 15 bases lay in between. As DNA, the CDR3 is TGTGCCAGCTCACCAGAGGGGTTCGAGACCCAGTTCTTC. Its protein is CASSPEGFETQFF.

The chain uses TRBV6-1 and TRBJ2-5; D tentatively fits TRBD1 or TRBD2 (5 bases each). The V gene lost 6 bases and the J gene lost 8 bases, with 13 bases spanning the gap. The CDR3 contains 12 residues. CDR1 and CDR2 (germline): MNHNS, SASEGT. Here the CDR3 DNA reads TGTGCCAGCAGCGCCATTGGGGGAACCCAGTACTTC. It codes for CASSAIGGTQYF.

The rearrangement uses TRBV4-2 and TRBJ2-2, with no clear D. The V gene lost 4 bases and the J gene lost 3 bases, with 9 bases spanning the gap. This CDR3 has 14 residues. CDR1 and CDR2 from the germline V gene are LGHNA and YNFKEQ. The CDR3 region is CASSPREDTGELFF. The DNA for the CDR3 is TGTGCCAGCAGCCCTCGCGAGGACACCGGGGAGCTGTTTTTT.

V usage is TRBV6-5 and J usage is TRBJ2-1; 9 bases fit TRBD2. Germline CDR1 is MNHEY and CDR2 is SVGAGI. The ends lost 8 bases at V and 4 bases at J; junction bases unmatched: 12. The CDR3 spans 16 residues. CDR3 in DNA: TGTGCCAGCGCCCCCCCAGGACTAGCGACTTACAATGAGCAGTTCTTC. Protein product: CASAPPGLATYNEQFF.

CDR3 nucleotide sequence: TGCAGTGCTAGAGGCCAAGCGGGAGAGACCCAGTACTTC. Translated, it gives CSARGQAGETQYF. This chain uses TRBV20-1 with TRBJ2-4, with D perhaps TRBD2 (6 bases). The J call is uncertain, as TRBJ2-5 better fits the DNA end. In germline, CDR1 is DFQATT, CDR2 SNEGSKA (reference sequence). The length of the CDR3 is 13 residues.

This sequence joins TRBV6-6 and TRBJ2-5, with D unresolved. V was pared by 5 bases and J by 5 bases, with 12 bases between. This CDR3 is 13 amino acids long. Germline V gene lookup returns CDR1 MNHNY and CDR2 SVGAGI (reference sequence). For the CDR3, the DNA is TGTGCCAGCAGTCCTCGTCAGGTGGAGACCCAGTACTTC. This codes for CASSPRQVETQYF.

The CDR3 nucleotides are TGTGCCAGCAGTTTACCGGGACAGGGACCTCTCGGGGCCAACGTCCTGACTTTC. Translating it yields CASSLPGQGPLGANVLTF. V is TRBV12-3 or TRBV12-4 and J is TRBJ2-6; 9 bases are shared with TRBD1. CDR3 size: 18 residues. The V gene end was trimmed by 2 bases and the J gene end by 4 bases; junction bases not matched to a gene: 9.

This clonotype was found once. V and J are TRBV6-6 and TRBJ2-5; either TRBD1 or TRBD2 may fit D (6 bases each). The V gene's germline CDR1 is MNHNY and CDR2 SVGAGI (reference sequence). CDR3 length equals 15 residues. Trimming stripped 2 bases from V and 11 bases from J, with 21 bases between. CDR3 DNA sequence: TGTGCCAGCAGTTACAATAGGGGGGCGCGGGGTGAGCAGTACTTC. Encoded protein: CASSYNRGARGEQYF.

This clonotype showed up many times. J is TRBJ2-5 and V is TRBV7-9; D is unclear. This CDR3 contains 12 residues. Germline CDR1 SEHNR, CDR2 FQNEAQ (reference sequence). V shed 9 bases and J shed 5 bases, with 13 bases lying between them. CDR3 loop: CASSLGLETQYF. CDR3 in DNA: TGTGCCAGTTCTCTAGGCCTGGAGACCCAGTACTTC.

The table lists this clonotype with a count of one. V and J are TRBV29-1 and TRBJ2-5; the D gene is possibly TRBD1 (6 bases). The DNA end is more similar to TRBJ2-1, so the J call may be wrong. CDR3 length equals 13 residues. Germline CDR1 is SQVTM and CDR2 is ANQGSEA. The CDR3 DNA is TGCAGCTTTGGGGGCAGCCGCCAAGAGACCCAGTTCTTC. This codes for CSFGGSRQETQFF.

The chain couples TRBV6-6 to TRBJ1-1, with 8 bases fitting TRBD1. J was trimmed by 5 bases and V by 7 bases; bases with no gene match: 6. The CDR3 is 13 residues long. From germline, CDR1 is MNHNY and CDR2 SVGAGI (reference sequence). CDR3 DNA: TGTGCCAGCAAGGGACAGGTGGGGACTGAAGCTTTCTTT. Its protein is CASKGQVGTEAFF.

The CDR3 bases are TGTGCCAGCAGCGTGTCCCGGAGAGCGGGAGGCGTTGGATACAATGAGCAGTTCTTC. Encoded protein: CASSVSRRAGGVGYNEQFF. The chain joins TRBV9 to TRBJ2-1; TRBD2 aligns across 9 bases. Germline V lookup: CDR1 SGDLS, CDR2 YYNGEE. The CDR3 contains 19 residues. J lost 4 bases, V lost 2 bases, and 16 bases had no gene match.

This chain joins TRBV20-1 and TRBJ2-3; possible D gene TRBD1, 5 bases. CDR1 is DFQATT and CDR2 is SNEGSKA in the germline V gene (reference sequence). The V and J ends lost 3 bases and 4 bases respectively, with 11 bases between them. CDR3 size: 13 residues. The CDR3: CSASFAGPDTQYF. Written as DNA, the CDR3 is TGCAGTGCTAGTTTCGCAGGGCCAGATACGCAGTATTTT.

The genes are TRBV7-9 and TRBJ2-7; possibly TRBD2 for D (6 bases). This CDR3 is 18 amino acids long. Trimming pared 0 bases from V and 7 bases from J, leaving 25 bases between. The germline V gene encodes CDR1 SEHNR and CDR2 FQNEAQ (reference sequence). The CDR3 DNA sequence: TGTGCCAGCAGCTTAGCTTCATGGGACGCCACGGCGGGGAATGAGCAGTACTTC. This codes for CASSLASWDATAGNEQYF.

The chain employs TRBV7-9 and TRBJ2-1; D is ambiguous. With 0 bases removed from V and 0 bases from J, the gap between germline ends came to 12 bases. CDR1 is SEHNR, CDR2 FQNEAQ, per germline (reference sequence). The CDR3 sequence is 17 residues long. The CDR3 sequence is CASSLAHEVSSYNEQFF. CDR3 DNA: TGTGCCAGCAGCTTAGCGCATGAGGTGAGCTCCTACAATGAGCAGTTCTTC.

This clonotype was seen at least ten times. V gene TRBV7-2 combines with J gene TRBJ2-1; TRBD2 agrees at 15 bases. Germline CDR1 reads SGHTA; CDR2 reads FQGNSA. V was pared by 4 bases and J by 7 bases, with 5 bases of the junction left unmatched. The CDR3 is 16 residues long. DNA of the CDR3: TGTGCCAGCAGCTCAGTCGGGACTAGCGGGAGGAATGAGCAGTTCTTC. Translated, it gives CASSSVGTSGRNEQFF.

The genes are TRBV6-6 and TRBJ2-6, with no clear D. This CDR3 region has 16 residues. V gave up 0 bases and J gave up 3 bases, with 9 bases separating them. Germline V gene sequence: CDR1 MNHNY, CDR2 SVGAGI (reference sequence). The CDR3 DNA sequence: TGTGCCAGCAGTTACTCGGATTTGGGTGGGGCCAACGTCCTGACTTTC. Translation: CASSYSDLGGANVLTF.

The CDR3 DNA follows: TGTGCCAGCAGTCCGGGACGGCGTAATGAAAAACTGTTTTTT. Translating gives CASSPGRRNEKLFF. The chain is built from TRBV6-1 and TRBJ1-4, with D perhaps TRBD1 (5 bases). Trimming took off 5 bases at V and 4 bases at J, with 11 bases between the two ends. Germline CDR1 reads MNHNS; CDR2 reads SASEGT. The CDR3 has 14 amino acids.

The rearrangement joins TRBV7-3 to TRBJ2-1, with TRBD2 identical over 11 bases. The V gene's germline CDR1 is SGHTA and CDR2 FQGTGA. Trimming took 5 bases from V and 1 from J; bases not matched to a gene: 4. The CDR3 is 16 residues long. The CDR3 coding sequence is TGTGCCAGCAGCCCTAGCGGGAGGAGATCCTACAATGAGCAGTTCTTC. The encoded protein is CASSPSGRRSYNEQFF.

The V gene is TRBV10-3, the J gene TRBJ2-3; TRBD1 or TRBD2 may be the D gene (5 bases each). Germline CDR1 and CDR2: ENHRY and SYGVKD. The CDR3 runs 14 residues. V was pared by 4 bases and J by 6 bases, with 14 bases between. CDR3 DNA: TGTGCCATCAGTGCCAGGGTTAGCGCGGATACGCAGTATTTT. Amino acids: CAISARVSADTQYF.

V usage is TRBV30 and J usage is TRBJ1-1; unclear D gene. Germline V gene lookup returns CDR1 GTSNPN and CDR2 SVGIG (reference sequence). Trimming cost V 0 bases and J 1 base, with 9 bases left between them. This CDR3 comprises 14 residues. The CDR3 reads CAWSVASRNTEAFF. CDR3 coding DNA: TGTGCCTGGAGTGTTGCGAGCAGGAACACTGAAGCTTTCTTT.